Below, 26 T cell receptor beta chains from the same sample are listed, as sequenced in a study of cytomegalovirus exposure and HLA in healthy donors. The study ran its PCR with 60 Vbeta and 13 Jbeta primers. The table came from immunoSEQ multiplex PCR; TCRdb's copy has only in-frame clones and leaves some out. Of about 140,000 clones detected, approximately 82% appear once; the ten largest clones hold roughly 9.7%. The sample taken for sequencing was PBMCs. Receptors were obtained from a woman aged 60-75 years in good health and CMV-seropositive.

This chain uses TRBV29-1 with TRBJ2-3, with 8 bases lining up with TRBD2. The germline gives CDR1 SQVTM, CDR2 ANQGSEA. The CDR3 contains 16 residues. Trimming removed 1 base from V and 2 bases from J; junction bases left unmatched: 8. CDR3 in DNA: TGCAGCGTTGAAGTCGAGGCTAGCGGGCACACAGATACGCAGTATTTT. This translates into CSVEVEASGHTDTQYF.

The rearrangement links TRBV28 to TRBJ2-5; unclear D gene. The last part of the DNA fits TRBJ2-7 better; the J call may be wrong. Per germline, CDR1 MDHEN and CDR2 SYDVKM. The CDR3 consists of 12 residues. The CDR3: CASSFGSYEQYF. CDR3 coding DNA: TGTGCCAGCTCGTTCGGTTCCTACGAGCAGTACTTC.

The rearrangement joins TRBV6-5 to TRBJ2-1; 9 positions agree with TRBD1. The V gene's germline CDR1 is MNHEY and CDR2 SVGAGI. This CDR3 spans 15 amino acids. V gave up 0 bases and J gave up 7 bases; unmatched junction bases: 4. This CDR3 reads CASSYSRTGVNEQFF. CDR3 DNA: TGTGCCAGCAGTTACTCGCGGACAGGGGTGAATGAGCAGTTCTTC.

The gene calls are TRBV11-3 and TRBJ2-5, with D unresolved. The germline V gene encodes CDR1 SGHNT and CDR2 YENEEA. This CDR3 spans 14 amino acids. The V and J ends lost 1 base and 5 bases respectively, with 11 bases between them. The CDR3 region is CASSLGVRKETQYF. As DNA, the CDR3 is TGTGCCAGCAGCTTAGGAGTCCGAAAGGAGACCCAGTACTTC. The variable domain in full, with the rest retrieved from reference TRBV11-3 and TRBJ2-5, is EAGVVQSPRYKIIEKKQPVAFWCNPISGHNTLYWYLQNLGQGPELLIRYENEEAVDDSQLPKDRFSAERLKGVDSTLKIQPAELGDSAVYLCASSLGVRKETQYFGPGTRLLVL.

The V and J genes are TRBV18 and TRBJ1-2; possible D gene TRBD1, 5 bases. Germline lookup yields CDR1 KGHSH and CDR2 LQKENI. With 6 bases removed from V and 3 bases from J, the gap between germline ends came to 17 bases. The length of the CDR3 is 15 residues. The CDR3 spells CASSPGPGGDYGYTF. In nucleotides, the CDR3 is TGTGCCAGCTCCCCAGGGCCCGGAGGGGACTATGGCTACACCTTC.

The sample holds a few counts of this clone. The V call is TRBV2, the J call TRBJ2-5, with TRBD2 matching 10 bases. The germline V gene has CDR1 SNHLY and CDR2 FYNNEI. Losses at the gene ends were 6 bases for V and 4 bases for J; bases not matched to a gene: 8. The CDR3 has 15 residues. The CDR3 DNA sequence: TGTGCCAGCAGAGAAAGCGGGAGGGCCGGAGAGACCCAGTACTTC. It codes for CASRESGRAGETQYF.

V usage is TRBV5-1 and J usage is TRBJ2-5, with 7 bases that match TRBD1. Germline loops: CDR1 SGHRS, CDR2 YFSETQ. V lost 0 bases and J lost 4; bases outside the gene matches: 3. This CDR3 spans 14 amino acids. This CDR3 reads CASSLGSGGETQYF. For the CDR3, the DNA is TGCGCCAGCAGCTTGGGGTCAGGGGGAGAGACCCAGTACTTC.

The chain has TRBV4-3 and TRBJ1-1; D call uncertain. Germline V CDR1 and CDR2: LGHNA, YSLEER. This CDR3 region has 15 residues. The V gene lost 0 bases and the J gene lost 0 bases, with 8 bases spanning the gap. In nucleotides, the CDR3 is TGCGCCAGCAGCCAAGATCCCGGTTTGAACACTGAAGCTTTCTTT. Its translation: CASSQDPGLNTEAFF.

The chain has TRBV27 and TRBJ2-1; 8 bases line up with TRBD2. The CDR3 spans 17 residues. Trimming took 5 bases from V and 0 from J; bases not matched to a gene: 9. CDR1 MNHEY and CDR2 SMNVEV come from the germline V gene (reference sequence). CDR3 in DNA: TGTGCCAGCAGTCTTAACCGACTAGCGCTCTCCTACAATGAGCAGTTCTTC. This codes for CASSLNRLALSYNEQFF.

V and J are TRBV30 and TRBJ1-1, with TRBD1 matching 9 bases. The CDR3 covers 15 residues. In germline, CDR1 is GTSNPN, CDR2 SVGIG (reference sequence). After removal of 3 bases from V and 1 base from J, the junction contained 6 bases not matched to a gene. In DNA, the CDR3 is TGTGCCTGGAGGGTAAGGGACAGGGAGAACACTGAAGCTTTCTTT. Its protein product is CAWRVRDRENTEAFF. Complete variable domain (other parts from reference TRBV30 and TRBJ1-1): SQTIHQWPATLVQPVGSPLSLECTVEGTSNPNLYWYRQAAGRGLQLLFYSVGIGQISSEVPQNLSASRPQDRQFILSSKKLLLSDSGFYLCAWRVRDRENTEAFFGQGTRLTVV.

The chain links TRBV4-1 to TRBJ2-1; 16 positions match TRBD2. V trimming: 1 base; J trimming: 7 bases; junction bases outside the gene matches: 1. From germline, CDR1 is MGHRA and CDR2 YSYEKL. The CDR3 is made up of 16 amino acids. The CDR3 DNA sequence: TGCGCCAGCAGCCAAGTGGGACTAGCGGGAGGGAATGAGCAGTTCTTC. Its translation is CASSQVGLAGGNEQFF.

V is TRBV18 and J is TRBJ2-5; D remains unclear. The V end was cut by 3 bases, the J end by 2 bases, with 4 bases between. The CDR3 is 12 amino acids. In germline, CDR1 is KGHSH, CDR2 LQKENI. This chain's CDR3 is CASSPKQETQYF. CDR3 nucleotide sequence: TGTGCCAGCTCACCTAAACAAGAGACCCAGTACTTC.

V is TRBV19 and J is TRBJ2-1; the match to TRBD2 covers 11 bases. The CDR3 totals 17 residues. The V segment lost 0 bases and the J segment 7 bases; nucleotides outside the gene matches: 8. Germline CDR1 is LNHDA and CDR2 is SQIVND (reference sequence). The CDR3 here is CASSIDQTSGRGNEQFF. The CDR3 DNA reads TGTGCCAGTAGTATAGACCAAACTAGCGGGAGAGGAAATGAGCAGTTCTTC.

This rearrangement joins TRBV6-5 to TRBJ2-6; D unresolved. The CDR3 length is 14 residues. With 4 bases removed from V and 4 bases from J, the gap between germline ends came to 8 bases. CDR1 and CDR2 from the germline V gene are MNHEY and SVGAGI. The CDR3 bases are TGTGCCAGCAGTTTGGGCTACGGGGCCAACGTCCTGACTTTC. As protein: CASSLGYGANVLTF.

The gene calls are TRBV25-1 and TRBJ2-3, with TRBD2 as a possible D gene (6 bases). Germline V gene sequence: CDR1 MGHDK, CDR2 SYGVNS. The CDR3 has 12 residues. Trimming took off 5 bases at V and 5 bases at J, with 8 bases between the two ends. As DNA, the CDR3 is TGTGCCAGCAGTCTGGGGGGAGATACGCAGTATTTT. This gives the protein CASSLGGDTQYF.

V and J are TRBV27 and TRBJ2-2; D is perhaps TRBD2 (6 bases). There are 15 residues in the CDR3. Looked up from germline, CDR1 is MNHEY and CDR2 is SMNVEV (reference sequence). With 6 bases removed from V and 4 bases from J, the gap between germline ends came to 15 bases. The CDR3 DNA follows: TGTGCCAGCAGCCTGGGAGGAGGCGGCACCGGGGAGCTGTTTTTT. This gives the protein CASSLGGGGTGELFF.

This chain connects TRBV10-3 to TRBJ2-3, with D tentatively TRBD2 (6 bases). Germline-derived CDR1 and CDR2 are ENHRY and SYGVKD. The CDR3 length is 14 residues. V was clipped by 11 bases and J by 3 bases, with 18 bases between them. The CDR3: CAARRDPGTDTQYF. The CDR3 coding sequence is TGTGCCGCTAGGAGGGACCCCGGGACAGATACGCAGTATTTT.

The chain uses TRBV4-1 and TRBJ2-1; maybe TRBD2 (5 bases). Germline-derived CDR1 and CDR2 are MGHRA and YSYEKL. This CDR3 has 12 amino acids. Trimming shortened V by 1 base and J by 8 bases, and 6 bases separated the two germline ends. CDR3 coding DNA: TGCGCCAGCAGCCAAGTGAGGGATGAGCAGTTCTTC. Protein: CASSQVRDEQFF.

The chain links TRBV19 to TRBJ2-1, with 12 bases lining up with TRBD2. Germline trimming cut 2 bases from V and 6 bases from J; bases unmatched to any gene: 2. The germline gives CDR1 LNHDA, CDR2 SQIVND (reference sequence). The CDR3 contains 15 residues. The CDR3 region is CASSIRLAGVNEQFF. CDR3 sequence (DNA): TGTGCCAGTAGTATAAGACTAGCGGGAGTCAATGAGCAGTTCTTC. The complete variable domain, with remaining parts taken from reference TRBV19 and TRBJ2-1, reads DGGITQSPKYLFRKEGQNVTLSCEQNLNHDAMYWYRQDPGQGLRLIYYSQIVNDFQKGDIAEGYSVSREKKESFPLTVTSAQKNPTAFYLCASSIRLAGVNEQFFGPGTRLTVL.

This clone showed up just once. This chain links TRBV7-2 with TRBJ2-1; D unclear. V gave up 5 bases and J gave up 10 bases, with 12 bases separating them. Germline lookup yields CDR1 SGHTA and CDR2 FQGNSA. This CDR3 comprises 12 residues. The CDR3 loop is CASSHSHGEQFF. The CDR3 DNA reads TGTGCCAGCAGCCATAGCCACGGGGAGCAGTTCTTC.

There are a few counts of this clone. The chain is built from TRBV5-4 and TRBJ2-7, with 10 nucleotides matching TRBD2. Germline CDR1 and CDR2: SGHNT and YYREEE (reference sequence). V was pared by 4 bases and J by 1 base, with 8 bases of the junction left unmatched. The CDR3 spans 16 residues. In nucleotides, the CDR3 is TGTGCCAGCAGCAAAACTGGGACTAGCGAATCCTACGAGCAGTACTTC. It is translated as CASSKTGTSESYEQYF. The entire variable domain, with the rest obtained from reference TRBV5-4 and TRBJ2-7, is as follows: ETGVTQSPTHLIKTRGQQVTLRCSSQSGHNTVSWYQQALGQGPQFIFQYYREEENGRGNFPPRFSGLQFPNYSSELNVNALELDDSALYLCASSKTGTSESYEQYFGPGTRLTVT.

The chain recombines TRBV7-2 with TRBJ2-7; perhaps TRBD1 as D (5 bases). The CDR3 extends over 17 amino acids. V was trimmed by 5 bases and J by 2 bases, leaving 22 bases between them. Germline loops: CDR1 SGHTA, CDR2 FQGNSA. The CDR3 DNA follows: TGTGCCAGCAGCGCCCCCCGGGCAGGGCCCGTGACCTACGAGCAGTACTTC. It specifies CASSAPRAGPVTYEQYF.

The rearrangement uses TRBV6-5 and TRBJ2-5, with a tentative D call TRBD1 (6 bases). In germline, CDR1 is MNHEY, CDR2 SVGAGI. Trimming removed 2 bases at V and 1 base at J, with 11 bases between. The CDR3 runs 15 residues. The CDR3 coding sequence is TGTGCCAGCAGTTACCAACAGGGCTCCCAAGAGACCCAGTACTTC. Translated: CASSYQQGSQETQYF.

The chain recombines TRBV11-2 with TRBJ2-1; 11 bases are shared with TRBD2. V was clipped by 2 bases and J by 6 bases; unmatched bases: 3. CDR3 length equals 15 residues. Per the germline V gene, CDR1 is SGHAT and CDR2 is FQNNGV. The CDR3 DNA is TGTGCCAGCAGCTTAACTAGCGGGAGTGTCAATGAGCAGTTCTTC. Protein product: CASSLTSGSVNEQFF.

The gene calls are TRBV7-9 and TRBJ1-4; 7 positions match TRBD1. The V segment lost 5 bases and the J segment 3 bases; nucleotides outside the gene matches: 15. This CDR3 is built from 18 residues. Germline V CDR1 and CDR2: SEHNR, FQNEAQ (reference sequence). The CDR3 sequence: CASSPGYLGDRANEKLFF. The CDR3 region has the DNA TGTGCCAGCAGCCCCGGTTATTTAGGGGACAGAGCTAATGAAAAACTGTTTTTT.

The count of this clone is one. This chain uses TRBV6-5 with TRBJ2-2; TRBD1 matches at 7 bases. Germline values: CDR1 MNHEY, CDR2 SVGAGI. The J segment lost 3 bases and the V segment lost 4 bases, leaving 2 bases of the junction unmatched. The length of the CDR3 is 14 residues. The CDR3 DNA follows: TGTGCCAGCAGTTCGACAGGGTACACCGGGGAGCTGTTTTTT. Its protein is CASSSTGYTGELFF.